This T cell receptor (beta chain) was sequenced in a study of control samples from healthy donors and cancer patients. The data were produced by immunoSEQ multiplex PCR, yet TCRdb's version contains in-frame clones alone and is incomplete. The sample consists of around 96,000 clones, approximately 95% of them appearing once. Germline CDR1 is MNHEY and CDR2 is SMNVEV (reference sequence). Trimming shortened V by 1 base and J by 1 base, and 4 bases separated the two germline ends. The CDR3 covers 13 residues. The V and J genes are TRBV27 and TRBJ1-1; D not certain. Input material: blood. The receptor comes from a man between 18 and 29 years old in good health. In DNA, the CDR3 is TGTGCCAGCAGTTTATACGGGAACACTGAAGCTTTCTTT. This sequence encodes CASSLYGNTEAFF.